The 21 T cell receptor beta chains below all came from one sample that was sequenced in a study of T cell responses to AZD1222 COVID-19 vaccine. Produced via immunoSEQ multiplex PCR; TCRdb's table is partial and in-frame only. The data show fewer than 200,000 clones, with around 92% seen just once and about 10% held by the top ten. Sample: peripheral blood, taken on day 0 of AZD1222 vaccination. The origin of the receptors is an adult in good health.

The V call is TRBV6-5, the J call TRBJ1-4; maybe TRBD1 (6 bases). Trimming cost V 1 base and J 7 bases, with 10 bases left between them. The CDR3 runs to 14 residues. From germline, CDR1 is MNHEY and CDR2 SVGAGI. In DNA form, the CDR3 reads TGTGCCAGCAGTTACTTCCAGGGGAGTGAAAAACTGTTTTTT. Amino acid sequence: CASSYFQGSEKLFF.

The rearrangement links TRBV6-5 to TRBJ2-1, with D uncertain. This CDR3 contains 11 residues. Germline CDR1 is MNHEY and CDR2 is SVGAGI. V lost 6 bases to trimming and J lost 4 bases, with 4 bases between them. CDR3 loop: CASSLYNEQFF. The CDR3 DNA follows: TGTGCCAGCAGCCTTTACAATGAGCAGTTCTTC.

The chain couples TRBV29-1 to TRBJ2-1; TRBD1 is a possible D gene (6 bases). V was pared by 4 bases and J by 4 bases, with 14 bases between. The CDR3 spans 14 residues. Per germline, CDR1 SQVTM and CDR2 ANQGSEA. DNA of the CDR3: TGCAGCGTTGGAAGCCGGACAGTTTACAATGAGCAGTTCTTC. Encoded protein: CSVGSRTVYNEQFF.

The chain links TRBV4-2 to TRBJ2-4; D possibly matches TRBD1 or TRBD2 (5 bases each). The CDR3 consists of 16 residues. Germline CDR1 LGHNA, CDR2 YNFKEQ. Deletions cut 0 bases from V and 3 bases from J, with 12 bases between. CDR3 region: CASSQEGTAGKNIQYF. CDR3 DNA sequence: TGTGCCAGCAGCCAAGAGGGGACGGCGGGCAAAAACATTCAGTACTTC.

The genes are TRBV21-1 and TRBJ1-1; TRBD1, as called in the table, went unchecked against the DNA. TRBV21-1 is a known pseudogene. The CDR3 is 19 residues long. The CDR3 loop is CASSKKGAEDRGHRTEAFF. The CDR3 DNA reads as TGTGCCAGCAGCAAAAAGGGGGCCGAGGACAGGGGGCATCGGACTGAAGCTTTCTTT.

The V gene is TRBV29-1, the J gene TRBJ1-2, with D tentatively TRBD1 (5 bases). The V end lost 7 bases, the J end lost 5 bases, and 11 bases lay between the germline ends. CDR3 length: 11 residues. Germline CDR1 is SQVTM and CDR2 is ANQGSEA. CDR3 coding DNA: TGCAGCGGAGGGACGGTTTATGGCTACACCTTC. This gives the protein CSGGTVYGYTF. Filled out from reference TRBV29-1 and TRBJ1-2, the complete variable domain reads SAVISQKPSRDICQRGTSLTIQCQVDSQVTMMFWYRQQPGQSLTLIATANQGSEATYESGFVIDKFPISRPNLTFSTLTVSNMSPEDSSIYLCSGGTVYGYTFGSGTRLTVV.

CDR3 sequence (DNA): TGTGCCAGCAGTTCGAGACGGGACAGGGTGGGTTCCTACGAGCAGTACTTC. Translation gives CASSSRRDRVGSYEQYF. The rearrangement links TRBV27 to TRBJ2-7; 9 nucleotides agree with TRBD1. The CDR3 loop spans 17 amino acids. The germline V gene encodes CDR1 MNHEY and CDR2 SMNVEV (reference sequence). Trimming removed 4 bases from V and 1 base from J; junction bases left unmatched: 11.

This chain joins TRBV13 and TRBJ2-2; TRBD2 is a possible D gene (6 bases). Germline V CDR1 and CDR2: PRHDT, FYEKMQ (reference sequence). The CDR3 runs to 14 residues. V lost 1 base to trimming and J lost 4 bases, with 7 bases between them. CDR3: CASSLAGVTGELFF. The CDR3 DNA follows: TGTGCCAGCAGCTTAGCGGGGGTCACCGGGGAGCTGTTTTTT. The full variable domain, with the rest looked up from reference TRBV13 and TRBJ2-2, is AAGVIQSPRHLIKEKRETATLKCYPIPRHDTVYWYQQGPGQDPQFLISFYEKMQSDKGSIPDRFSAQQFSDYHSELNMSSLELGDSALYFCASSLAGVTGELFFGEGSRLTVL.

This chain connects TRBV6-1 to TRBJ2-3, with TRBD2 as a possible D gene (6 bases). Trimming took off 8 bases at V and 4 bases at J, with 16 bases between the two ends. Per germline, CDR1 MNHNS and CDR2 SASEGT. The CDR3 totals 14 residues. Here the CDR3 reads CASGGIRNSDTQYF. CDR3 in DNA: TGTGCCAGCGGCGGGATAAGGAACTCAGATACGCAGTATTTT.

This sequence joins TRBV5-6 and TRBJ1-2; 7 nucleotides line up with TRBD1. The germline gives CDR1 SGHDT, CDR2 YYEEEE. The CDR3 is made up of 14 amino acids. V lost 3 bases and J lost 4; bases outside the gene matches: 6. The CDR3 bases are TGTGCCAGCAGCTCCAAAGGGGGCGTCTATGGCTACACCTTC. Encoded protein: CASSSKGGVYGYTF.

This chain joins TRBV7-2 and TRBJ2-1, with TRBD2 matching over 7 bases. The CDR3 consists of 15 residues. The germline V gene has CDR1 SGHTA and CDR2 FQGNSA. V lost 5 bases, J lost 4 bases, and 8 bases stayed unmatched. The CDR3 protein is CASSQMGLQYNEQFF. The CDR3 DNA reads TGTGCCAGCAGCCAAATGGGACTACAATACAATGAGCAGTTCTTC.

This rearrangement joins TRBV10-3 to TRBJ2-1; 7 nucleotides match TRBD2. Unmatched junction bases numbered 7, after V lost 0 bases and J lost 8 bases. CDR1 ENHRY and CDR2 SYGVKD come from the germline V gene. The CDR3 spans 15 residues. The CDR3 region is CAISESEGGAHEQFF. CDR3 coding DNA: TGTGCCATCAGTGAGTCTGAGGGAGGGGCACATGAGCAGTTCTTC.

J is TRBJ2-5 and V is TRBV6-5, with 8 bases fitting TRBD1. V lost 6 bases to trimming and J lost 5 bases; unmatched junction nucleotides: 8. This CDR3 region has 14 residues. Germline V gives CDR1 MNHEY, CDR2 SVGAGI. CDR3 DNA sequence: TGTGCCAGCAGGGACAGGGTGTTAGTTGAGACCCAGTACTTC. Translated: CASRDRVLVETQYF.

The chain employs TRBV5-1 and TRBJ2-3; 12 nucleotides line up with TRBD2. Trimming took 3 bases from V and 0 from J; bases not matched to a gene: 2. This CDR3 has 16 amino acids. The germline V gene has CDR1 SGHRS and CDR2 YFSETQ. The CDR3 DNA reads TGCGCCAGCAGCTGGGGGACTAGCGGGAGCACAGATACGCAGTATTTT. Translating gives CASSWGTSGSTDTQYF.

The chain has TRBV7-2 and TRBJ1-2; a possible D gene is TRBD1 (6 bases). The CDR3 contains 13 residues. The V and J ends lost 3 bases and 2 bases respectively, with 7 bases between them. Per the germline V gene, CDR1 is SGHTA and CDR2 is FQGNSA. The CDR3 DNA reads as TGTGCCAGCAGCTTTGGACAGAACTATGGCTACACCTTC. It codes for CASSFGQNYGYTF. Full variable domain (remainder filled in from reference TRBV7-2 and TRBJ1-2): GAGVSQSPSNKVTEKGKDVELRCDPISGHTALYWYRQSLGQGLEFLIYFQGNSAPDKSGLPSDRFSAERTGGSVSTLTIQRTQQEDSAVYLCASSFGQNYGYTFGSGTRLTVV.

V is TRBV7-2 and J is TRBJ1-6; D is unclear. CDR1 is SGHTA, CDR2 FQGNSA, per germline. This CDR3 is 17 amino acids long. Trimming removed 1 base at V and 7 bases at J, with 17 bases between. The CDR3 nucleotides read TGTGCCAGCAGCTTAGTAGCAAGGGCGCTAGGAAATTCACCCCTCCACTTT. Its translation is CASSLVARALGNSPLHF. Based on the CDR3 plus reference TRBV7-2 and TRBJ1-6, the full variable domain is GAGVSQSPSNKVTEKGKDVELRCDPISGHTALYWYRQSLGQGLEFLIYFQGNSAPDKSGLPSDRFSAERTGGSVSTLTIQRTQQEDSAVYLCASSLVARALGNSPLHFGNGTRLTVT.

V gene TRBV4-1 combines with J gene TRBJ1-1; D remains ambiguous. The germline CDR1 and CDR2 sequences are MGHRA and YSYEKL. This CDR3 has 16 amino acids. V lost 6 bases and J lost 0, with 17 bases in between. This CDR3 reads CASSSKGGFMNTEAFF. The CDR3 region has the DNA TGCGCCAGCAGTTCCAAAGGAGGTTTCATGAACACTGAAGCTTTCTTT.

This chain links TRBV6-1 with TRBJ2-7; possibly TRBD1 for D (5 bases). Trimming shortened V by 1 base and J by 3 bases, and 7 bases separated the two germline ends. Germline V gene data show CDR1 as MNHNS and CDR2 as SASEGT. The CDR3 is made up of 13 amino acids. The CDR3 loop reads CASSEEDSYEQYV. CDR3 nucleotide sequence: TGTGCCAGCAGTGAAGAAGACAGCTACGAGCAGTACGTC.

V and J are TRBV10-3 and TRBJ1-1; D ambiguous. The CDR3 length is 12 residues. Germline CDR1 and CDR2: ENHRY and SYGVKD. V shed 11 bases and J shed 7 bases, with 17 bases lying between them. CDR3 region: CAVNQPPLEAFF. CDR3 DNA sequence: TGTGCCGTCAACCAGCCCCCGCTTGAAGCTTTCTTT.

The CDR3 nucleotides read TGTGCCAGCAGCTTGGCCCAGGGGTTCAGTCGAGGTGAGCAGTTCTTC. Its translation: CASSLAQGFSRGEQFF. The rearrangement joins TRBV5-6 to TRBJ2-1; a possible D gene is TRBD1 (6 bases). Germline values: CDR1 SGHDT, CDR2 YYEEEE. Trimming removed 0 bases from V and 9 bases from J, with 19 bases in between. The CDR3 sequence is 16 residues long.

The chain has TRBV19 and TRBJ2-1, with TRBD2 matching over 9 bases. The CDR3 has 16 amino acids. Germline trimming cut 0 bases from V and 10 bases from J; bases unmatched to any gene: 10. CDR1 is LNHDA, CDR2 SQIVND, per germline (reference sequence). The CDR3 here is CASSIDGREGLSEQFF. The DNA of the CDR3 is TGTGCCAGTAGTATAGATGGGCGGGAGGGCCTGAGCGAGCAGTTCTTC. Full variable domain (remainder filled in from reference TRBV19 and TRBJ2-1): DGGITQSPKYLFRKEGQNVTLSCEQNLNHDAMYWYRQDPGQGLRLIYYSQIVNDFQKGDIAEGYSVSREKKESFPLTVTSAQKNPTAFYLCASSIDGREGLSEQFFGPGTRLTVL.